This TCR beta chain was sequenced for a study of blood T cell repertoires in COVID-19 (TCRdb year 2020). At the level of the whole study: Samples from collaborators originated in the United States, Italy and Spain and spanned both the acute and convalescent phases of COVID-19. The material from the prospective study consisted of cDNA or gDNA derived from T cells, B-cell-depleted T cells, or PBMCs. Subjects who had been exposed to COVID-19, were actively infected with it, or had recovered from it provided the deeply sampled blood TCRbeta repertoires that made up the dataset. Samples were obtained from the ongoing ImmuneRACE study (first 160 participants) and from 1,000 to 1,500 subjects provided by 6 global collaborators. HLA class I and class II types, where available, came from metadata supplied by the sample provider rather than from assay-based typing. A freely available public database, intended as a resource for researchers studying the immune response to SARS-CoV-2, is where the repertoires were released. Nearly every sample came with metadata listing a de-identified subject ID, COVID-19 status, age in years and sex. The full study reports these points: The quantity of clinical and demographic metadata differed by source and by participant and was supplied without curation.

As regards this clone: This receptor's antigen is unknown. No clone much larger than this one lies a single base away; base qualities are absent.

TCRbeta CDR3 regions were amplified from genomic DNA by means of the immunoSEQ Assay, a bias-controlled multiplex PCR. The authors processed their data as follows. The number of nucleated cells in each sample was estimated from the amplification of reference gene primers within the assay. To quantify the absolute abundance of each unique TCRbeta CDR3 rearrangement, sequence reads were collapsed and filtered. For each sample, productive Simpson clonality was calculated as the square root of Simpson's diversity index across productive rearrangements. Here the immuneACCESS table is served through TCRdb, limited to in-frame sequences with V and J called. Missing clones are a known gap in these copies; in checked studies unresolved V genes cover under half, and the rest lacks a known reason. D and trimming were read from the DNA, whereas the V and J calls and clone size are those reported in that table. The sample profile shows roughly 250,000 clones; about 87% of them were found once. The ten largest clonotypes hold approximately 3.7% of the sample.

CDR1 is given as SGDLS and CDR2 as YYNGEE, both from the germline V gene. Counted from cysteine to phenylalanine, this CDR3 has 15 amino acids. Of the read, only the CDR3 DNA is kept; its 45 bases are in frame from base 1. Ends trimmed: V by 0 bases, J by 15 bases; bases unmatched to a gene: 13. Another Seattle source contributed samples from volunteer blood donors who had recovered from COVID-19. Whole blood was collected in K2EDTA tubes by collaborating institutions according to the institutions' own protocols. For TCRbeta analysis, collaborator samples were shipped as frozen whole blood, as isolated PBMCs, or as DNA extracted from either sample type.

Rearrangement joined TRBV9 to TRBJ2-1; TRBD2 fits 9 bases in the junction. The TCR was taken from a man in his fifties or sixties who had recovered from COVID-19. Sequencing used peripheral blood. For the CDR3, the sequence is CASSVGASGEGVRFF. The DNA is as follows: TGTGCCAGCAGCGTAGGGGCTAGCGGGGAAGGAGTTCGGTTCTTC.